The text below deals with one TCR beta chain. There is no known antigen for this receptor. Per-base qualities were not stored, and no clone one base away is much larger. This record comes from a study of T cells in localized non-small cell lung cancer (dated by TCRdb to 2020 to 2021). In the study overall: The study examined T cell repertoires in approximately 240 patients with early-stage NSCLC and compared tumors with uninvolved tumor-adjacent lungs. The mean age of the NSCLC patients was around 67 years, with 130 or so men and around 100 women. All 230 or so NSCLC patients in the cohort were treatment-naive and had localized lung tumors that were resected. Results the study describes overall, beyond this receptor: Because multi-region sequencing of the tumors was not done, intratumor heterogeneity could not be ruled out. Uninvolved tumor-adjacent lung showed the highest T cell clonality, higher than tumor, which suggests more focused antigenic responses in the adjacent lung. A median of 57 of the top 100 tumor clones turned up in the paired uninvolved adjacent lung, and roughly 28 of those clones also ranked among the top 100 of that same adjacent lung. Longer overall survival was associated with higher blood T cell density, whereas shorter survival was associated with higher adjacent-lung clonality. Because the study design was exploratory, TCR variables were selected using unadjusted p-values without false-discovery rate correction.

At diagnosis, tumor, uninvolved tumor-adjacent lung and peripheral blood were collected and then preserved as a mix of FFPE and fresh-frozen material. Blood samples were analyzed as peripheral blood mononuclear cells for TCR repertoire profiling. The immunoSEQ Assay was used to sequence TCR beta CDR3 regions from DNA. In the source study's methods: T cell density was computed as TCR beta template counts normalized to usable DNA estimated by amplifying housekeeping genes. Richness was estimated with the preseqR package, extrapolating to 400,000 templates for PBMC samples and 120,000 templates for tissue samples. Clonality was calculated as one minus Pielou's evenness. Tissue-enriched TCRs were identified through differential abundance testing performed on productive amino-acid clonotypes, with a minimum total count of 5 and an alpha of 0.1. The Jaccard Index and the Morisita Overlap Index were used to measure how much the repertoires overlapped between compartments. GLIPH clustered TCR beta CDR3s with public tetramer-defined viral CDR3s; viral motifs required at least three viral sequences plus V-gene enrichment. The table comes from immuneACCESS by way of TCRdb, which keeps in-frame sequences with V and J called. Part of the clones is missing from these tables; in studies checked, under half for an unresolved V gene and the rest for unknown reasons. V, J and clone size are taken as reported in that table, and D and trimming were inferred from the DNA itself. Across this sample there are nearly 25,000 clones, with approximately 84% seen only once. The biggest ten clones account for approximately 5% of the sample.

CDR1 and CDR2 were assigned from the germline V gene (reference sequence) as SGHNT and YYREEE. V is shortened by 8 bases, J by 5 bases, and the region joining them spans 16 bases. The cysteine opens and the phenylalanine closes a CDR3 of 13 amino acids. Only the CDR3 DNA is retained, 39 bases long and in frame from the first base. The chain couples TRBV5-4 to TRBJ2-5, with the D call perhaps TRBD1 or TRBD2, each one matching 6 bases. The sequence was obtained from a male donor aged 60 or over with stage II squamous cell lung carcinoma. The sample was peripheral blood, taken before any cancer treatment. Here is the DNA: TGTGCCAGTGGGGACTTCGGGGGCGAGACCCAGTACTTC. This encodes CASGDFGGETQYF.